A single sample gave rise to the 21 T cell receptor beta chains below, sequenced in a study of spatial heterogeneity in lung cancer. Time point meaning: sample taken at primary tumor resection. Study-wide results and limits: For expanded intratumoral alpha and beta TCRs, counts tracked tumor mutation counts.

No antigens are known for them. TCRdb reanalysed the 5' RACE reads using MiXCR and keeps one entry per CDR3 protein. Of some 25,000 distinct CDR3 sequences in the sample, roughly 6.6% were seen once. Sequencing used lung tumor tissue, obtained at surgery. The source is a male donor with early-stage non-small cell lung cancer.

This clonotype was seen only a few times. The chain employs TRBV20-1 and TRBJ2-1; 7 nucleotides agree with TRBD1. The CDR3 covers 13 residues. The junction had 14 bases not matched to a gene; V was cut back by 5 bases and J by 13 bases. Germline V gives CDR1 DFQATT, CDR2 SNEGSKA (reference sequence). The CDR3 DNA reads as TGCAGTGCTTTAGATCTTAGGGGGCCTAGTCAGTTCTTC. Protein product: CSALDLRGPSQFF.

Concerning this clonotype: This may stem from a read error, because a much larger clone lies one nucleotide away. The chain has TRBV7-2 and TRBJ1-1; weak D call: TRBD1 (5 bases). The CDR3 length is 14 residues. Germline values: CDR1 SGHTA, CDR2 FQGNSA. Here the CDR3 reads CVSSFRVDGTEAFF. The CDR3 DNA reads TGTGTCAGCAGCTTCAGGGTTGATGGGACTGAAGCTTTCTTT.

At least ten counts were recorded for this clonotype. The CDR3 nucleotides read TGTGCCAGCAGTTCTGGACAGGCGTACAATGAGCAGTTCTTC. Residues: CASSSGQAYNEQFF. The chain joins TRBV6-5 to TRBJ2-1, with 7 bases fitting TRBD1. The CDR3 totals 14 residues. Germline V gene data show CDR1 as MNHEY and CDR2 as SVGAGI. V lost 4 bases and J lost 4; bases outside the gene matches: 4.

This clonotype has ten or more counts. This chain uses TRBV21-1 with TRBJ2-2; TRBD2 is the table's D call and was not checked against the DNA. TRBV21-1 is given as a pseudogene. The CDR3 has 16 amino acids. Here the CDR3 reads CASSKPGPLNTGELFF. CDR3 nucleotides: TGTGCCAGCAGCAAACCGGGACCGCTCAACACCGGGGAGCTGTTTTTT.

This clonotype came up many times. This sequence joins TRBV25-1 and TRBJ1-5, with TRBD1 matching 7 bases. V lost 5 bases, J lost 4 bases, and 5 bases stayed unmatched. The CDR3 sequence is 14 residues long. Germline CDR1 reads MGHDK; CDR2 reads SYGVNS. This CDR3 reads CASSQQGWNQPQHF. The CDR3 DNA sequence: TGTGCCAGCAGTCAACAGGGGTGGAATCAGCCCCAGCATTTT.

This clonotype was recorded at least ten times. V and J are TRBV7-2 and TRBJ1-1; D unresolved. Trimming shortened V by 3 bases and J by 0 bases, and 8 bases separated the two germline ends. The CDR3 is 14 amino acids. CDR1 SGHTA and CDR2 FQGNSA come from the germline V gene. Here the CDR3 reads CASSFGPMNTEAFF. For the CDR3, the DNA is TGTGCCAGCAGCTTTGGGCCTATGAACACTGAAGCTTTCTTT.

V and J are TRBV20-1 and TRBJ2-3; D gene unclear. The V end lost 5 bases, the J end lost 7 bases, and 10 bases lay between the germline ends. The CDR3 runs to 11 residues. Per the germline V gene, CDR1 is DFQATT and CDR2 is SNEGSKA (reference sequence). CDR3: CSADWSNTQYF. As DNA, the CDR3 is TGCAGTGCTGACTGGTCCAATACGCAGTATTTT.

This clonotype was seen many times. The rearrangement joins TRBV18 to TRBJ1-6, with TRBD1 as a possible D gene (6 bases). CDR1 and CDR2 (germline): KGHSH, LQKENI. The germline V and J ends were trimmed by 2 bases and 10 bases, with 12 bases remaining between them. The CDR3 extends over 14 amino acids. CDR3 bases: TGTGCCAGCTCACCAGCCGACAGGTCCTCACCCCTCCACTTT. It codes for CASSPADRSSPLHF. The full variable domain, completed using reference TRBV18 and TRBJ1-6, is NAGVMQNPRHLVRRRGQEARLRCSPMKGHSHVYWYRQLPEEGLKFMVYLQKENIIDESGMPKERFSAEFPKEGPSILRIQQVVRGDSAAYFCASSPADRSSPLHFGNGTRLTVT.

This clonotype was recorded many times. V is TRBV5-4 and J is TRBJ2-3; D is unclear. Germline-derived CDR1 and CDR2 are SGHNT and YYREEE (reference sequence). Trimming removed 0 bases from V and 0 bases from J, with 8 bases in between. This CDR3 region has 15 residues. The CDR3 DNA is TGTGCCAGCAGCTTGGGTGCCGGCAGCACAGATACGCAGTATTTT. Protein product: CASSLGAGSTDTQYF.

The sample holds many counts of this clonotype. The chain carries TRBV20-1 and TRBJ1-1; 9 bases line up with TRBD1. Germline loops: CDR1 DFQATT, CDR2 SNEGSKA (reference sequence). This CDR3 has 12 residues. The V gene end was trimmed by 3 bases and the J gene end by 4 bases; junction bases not matched to a gene: 0. Written as DNA, the CDR3 is TGCAGTGCTAGGACAGGGGGCACTGAAGCTTTCTTT. Translating gives CSARTGGTEAFF.

This clonotype was seen at least ten times. The genes are TRBV27 and TRBJ1-6, with no clear D. V was cut by 2 bases and J by 0 bases, with 5 bases left in between. Germline V gene data show CDR1 as MNHEY and CDR2 as SMNVEV (reference sequence). The CDR3 covers 15 residues. The CDR3, as DNA: TGTGCCAGCAGTTTAGGGAGCTCCTATAATTCACCCCTCCACTTT. This sequence encodes CASSLGSSYNSPLHF.

The V gene is TRBV7-2, the J gene TRBJ1-3; D not certain. The V end was cut by 2 bases, the J end by 2 bases, with 16 bases between. Looked up from germline, CDR1 is SGHTA and CDR2 is FQGNSA. The CDR3 totals 17 residues. The CDR3: CASSLRRLSDAGNTIYF. The CDR3 nucleotides read TGTGCCAGCAGCTTAAGACGGCTGAGTGATGCTGGAAACACCATATATTTT.

The chain links TRBV28 to TRBJ2-3; a weak D match, TRBD2 (6 bases). The germline V gene has CDR1 MDHEN and CDR2 SYDVKM. The CDR3 length is 17 residues. The ends were cut back, 6 bases at V and 5 bases at J, with 24 bases in the middle. The CDR3 sequence: CASRGLSYSPAGDTQYF. CDR3 DNA sequence: TGTGCCAGCAGGGGACTTTCTTACTCTCCTGCCGGAGATACGCAGTATTTT.

There are many counts of this clonotype. This sequence joins TRBV28 and TRBJ2-2; no reliable D call. V shed 1 base and J shed 7 bases, with 1 base lying between them. The CDR3 totals 11 residues. The germline V gene encodes CDR1 MDHEN and CDR2 SYDVKM. This CDR3 is CASSLYGELFF. CDR3 DNA: TGTGCCAGCAGTTTATACGGGGAGCTGTTTTTT.

The chain has TRBV10-3 and TRBJ2-4, with D tentatively TRBD2 (6 bases). This CDR3 region has 15 residues. Trimming took off 8 bases at V and 1 base at J, with 15 bases between the two ends. Germline assignment: CDR1 ENHRY and CDR2 SYGVKD. The chain's CDR3 is CAIPMEGVAKNIQYF. The CDR3 DNA follows: TGTGCCATCCCGATGGAGGGTGTGGCCAAAAACATTCAGTACTTC.

There are many counts of this clonotype. This rearrangement joins TRBV2 to TRBJ2-3, with 11 bases that match TRBD2. Trimming took 2 bases from V and 6 from J; bases not matched to a gene: 4. This CDR3 contains 15 residues. Germline CDR1 SNHLY, CDR2 FYNNEI. In DNA, the CDR3 is TGTGCCAGCAGTGAATATAGCGGGGGGGCGGATACGCAGTATTTT. Its translation: CASSEYSGGADTQYF.

This clonotype was seen repeatedly, ten times or more. The chain is built from TRBV7-2 and TRBJ2-7; D call uncertain. Germline lookup yields CDR1 SGHTA and CDR2 FQGNSA. V was cut by 5 bases and J by 3 bases, with 8 bases left in between. The CDR3 is 12 amino acids. This chain's CDR3 is CASSPDDYEQYF. CDR3 bases: TGTGCCAGCAGCCCGGACGACTACGAGCAGTACTTC.

This chain's CDR3 is CASSTGIGVPTKGSYNEQFF. The CDR3 DNA follows: TGTGCCAGCAGCACAGGTATCGGTGTCCCCACCAAAGGCTCCTACAATGAGCAGTTCTTC. The chain carries TRBV28 and TRBJ2-1; TRBD1 is a possible D gene (5 bases). This CDR3 comprises 20 residues. V was cut by 6 bases and J by 0 bases, with 27 bases left in between. In germline, CDR1 is MDHEN, CDR2 SYDVKM.

This clonotype occurred many times. The V call is TRBV28, the J call TRBJ2-7, with D hard to call. V was clipped by 2 bases and J by 1 base, with 9 bases between them. CDR1 MDHEN and CDR2 SYDVKM come from the germline V gene. The CDR3 length is 14 residues. The CDR3 sequence: CASSLRAISYEQYF. The CDR3 DNA sequence: TGTGCCAGCAGTTTACGTGCCATTTCCTACGAGCAGTACTTC.

This clonotype was counted ten times or more. The rearrangement uses TRBV2 and TRBJ2-3; D is unclear. The V end was cut by 3 bases, the J end by 2 bases, with 9 bases between. Per the germline V gene, CDR1 is SNHLY and CDR2 is FYNNEI. The CDR3 is made up of 14 amino acids. The DNA for the CDR3 is TGTGCCAGCAGTGACAATCCATACACAGATACGCAGTATTTT. It translates to CASSDNPYTDTQYF.

This clonotype occurred many times. The chain couples TRBV7-9 to TRBJ2-5; 8 bases agree with TRBD1. With V trimmed by 3 bases and J by 5 bases, 5 bases remained unmatched. The CDR3 loop spans 14 amino acids. Germline V CDR1 and CDR2: SEHNR, FQNEAQ (reference sequence). The CDR3 protein is CASSFLRGHETQYF. The CDR3 nucleotides are TGTGCCAGCAGCTTTCTCAGGGGGCACGAGACCCAGTACTTC. Variable domain in full (rest from reference TRBV7-9 and TRBJ2-5): DTGVSQNPRHKITKRGQNVTFRCDPISEHNRLYWYRQTLGQGPEFLTYFQNEAQLEKSRLLSDRFSAERPKGSFSTLEIQRTEQGDSAMYLCASSFLRGHETQYFGPGTRLLVL.